The 10 T cell receptor beta chains below were found in one sample sequenced in a study of T cell responses to AZD1222 COVID-19 vaccine. Method: immunoSEQ multiplex PCR; TCRdb's copy keeps in-frame clones and lacks some. The sample holds tens of thousands of clones; around 90% are singletons and the top ten take approximately 3.1%. The source was peripheral blood, collected 28 days after the second AZD1222 dose. The origin of the receptors is an adult who received the AZD1222 COVID-19 vaccine.

The rearrangement joins TRBV4-2 to TRBJ2-5; 12 bases align to TRBD2. V was pared by 2 bases and J by 5 bases, with 3 bases of the junction left unmatched. The CDR3 covers 15 residues. Germline V lookup: CDR1 LGHNA, CDR2 YNFKEQ. The CDR3 nucleotides are TGTGCCAGCAGCCAACAGACTAGCGGGGGTGAGACCCAGTACTTC. Translating it yields CASSQQTSGGETQYF.

The rearrangement joins TRBV12-5 to TRBJ2-3, with D possibly being TRBD1 (6 bases). CDR3 size: 16 residues. V gave up 1 base and J gave up 2 bases, with 13 bases separating them. Germline V gives CDR1 LGHNT, CDR2 FRNRAP. DNA of the CDR3: TGTGCTAGTGGTTTGGGGCCGGGACAAATCACAGATACGCAGTATTTT. This sequence encodes CASGLGPGQITDTQYF. Using reference TRBV12-5 and TRBJ2-3 for the parts outside the CDR3, the full variable domain is DARVTQTPRHKVTEMGQEVTMRCQPILGHNTVFWYRQTMMQGLELLAYFRNRAPLDDSGMPKDRFSAEMPDATLATLKIQPSEPRDSAVYFCASGLGPGQITDTQYFGPGTRLTVL.

This chain connects TRBV2 to TRBJ2-7; either TRBD1 or TRBD2 may supply D (5 bases each). V dropped 5 bases and J dropped 0 bases, with 17 bases sitting between them. Germline CDR1 SNHLY, CDR2 FYNNEI. This CDR3 is built from 16 residues. Here the CDR3 DNA reads TGTGCCAGCAGTTGGGACGCCTTGAAAGGCTCCTACGAGCAGTACTTC. The encoded protein is CASSWDALKGSYEQYF. The full variable domain, in which reference TRBV2 and TRBJ2-7 provide the parts outside the CDR3, is EPEVTQTPSHQVTQMGQEVILRCVPISNHLYFYWYRQILGQKVEFLVSFYNNEISEKSEIFDDQFSVERPDGSNFTLKIRSTKLEDSAMYFCASSWDALKGSYEQYFGPGTRLTVT.

The V gene is TRBV18, the J gene TRBJ2-5; 7 bases line up with TRBD1. Germline V gene lookup returns CDR1 KGHSH and CDR2 LQKENI. The CDR3 is 14 residues long. V lost 1 base, J lost 4 bases, and 3 bases stayed unmatched. The CDR3 sequence is CASSPQTGSETQYF. The CDR3 region has the DNA TGTGCCAGCTCACCACAGACAGGGTCAGAGACCCAGTACTTC.

The chain carries TRBV28 and TRBJ1-5; D is unclear. Germline CDR1 and CDR2: MDHEN and SYDVKM. Trimming took 5 bases from V and 4 from J, leaving 9 bases between them. The CDR3 runs 13 residues. CDR3 in amino acids: CASSRHQNQPQHF. Written as DNA, the CDR3 is TGTGCCAGCAGTAGACACCAGAATCAGCCCCAGCATTTT.

With regard to this clone: Additional DNA sequences in this sample encode the identical CDR3. The chain couples TRBV6-2 or TRBV6-3 to TRBJ2-7; D may be TRBD2 (6 bases). V was pared by 2 bases and J by 6 bases, with 11 bases between. The CDR3 has 13 amino acids. The germline V gene encodes CDR1 MNHEY and CDR2 SVGEGT. The CDR3 protein is CASSYTAGFEQYF. The CDR3 coding sequence is TGTGCCAGCAGTTACACAGCGGGTTTCGAGCAGTACTTC.

This rearrangement joins TRBV5-4 to TRBJ1-2, with D possibly TRBD1 on 5 matching bases. CDR3 size: 13 residues. Trimming cost V 3 bases and J 5 bases, with 11 bases left between them. Germline V gene data show CDR1 as SGHNT and CDR2 as YYREEE (reference sequence). Here the CDR3 reads CASSSGGRYGYTF. The CDR3 DNA sequence: TGTGCCAGCAGCTCGGGGGGTCGGTATGGCTACACCTTC. Combining the CDR3 with reference TRBV5-4 and TRBJ1-2 gives the whole variable domain ETGVTQSPTHLIKTRGQQVTLRCSSQSGHNTVSWYQQALGQGPQFIFQYYREEENGRGNFPPRFSGLQFPNYSSELNVNALELDDSALYLCASSSGGRYGYTFGSGTRLTVV.

The J gene is TRBJ1-1, the V gene TRBV18; D might be TRBD1 (6 bases). With 1 base removed from V and 2 bases from J, the gap between germline ends came to 8 bases. Germline CDR1 and CDR2: KGHSH and LQKENI. This CDR3 is 14 amino acids long. CDR3: CASSPQGGNTEAFF. CDR3 coding DNA: TGTGCCAGCTCACCACAGGGGGGAAACACTGAAGCTTTCTTT.

This rearrangement joins TRBV5-1 to TRBJ2-3; weak D call: TRBD2 (5 bases). Trimming removed 0 bases from V and 2 bases from J, with 10 bases in between. This CDR3 is built from 15 residues. Per germline, CDR1 SGHRS and CDR2 YFSETQ. This CDR3 reads CASSLGVGVTDTQYF. The CDR3 nucleotides are TGCGCCAGCAGCTTGGGGGTCGGGGTCACAGATACGCAGTATTTT.

V usage is TRBV5-4 and J usage is TRBJ1-1, with TRBD1 as a possible D gene (5 bases). Germline values: CDR1 SGHNT, CDR2 YYREEE (reference sequence). The CDR3 contains 15 residues. Deletions cut 4 bases from V and 1 base from J, with 14 bases between. CDR3 DNA: TGTGCCAGCAGCCTACCGGGACGGGAGAACACTGAAGCTTTCTTT. This sequence encodes CASSLPGRENTEAFF.